This T cell receptor (beta chain) was documented in a study of blood T cell repertoires in COVID-19. Overall study context: The United States, Italy and Spain provided the acute and convalescent COVID-19 samples. Sources were T cells, B-cell-depleted T cells, or PBMCs; the material itself was cDNA or gDNA.

The V and J ends lost 6 bases and 6 bases, in that order; junction bases with no gene match: 10. The CDR3 spans 15 residues. Germline CDR1 reads MNHEY; CDR2 reads SVGAGI. Original processing methods: Estimates of nucleated cell counts were drawn from the amplification of reference gene primers. The data were produced by immunoSEQ multiplex PCR, yet TCRdb's version contains in-frame clones alone and is incomplete. That table is the source of V, J and clone size, and D and trimming were worked out from the DNA. This sample carries under 300,000 clones, roughly 88% of them seen once, and the ten largest clones take about 12%.

This chain uses TRBV6-5 with TRBJ2-7, with TRBD2 matching over 11 bases. Sequencing used peripheral blood. This receptor was taken from an elderly man with acute or convalescent COVID-19. For the CDR3, the DNA is TGTGCCAGCAGACCGGGACTAGCGGCTATAGCCGAGCAGTACTTC. It yields the protein CASRPGLAAIAEQYF.